The clone carrying this T cell receptor (beta chain) was seen once. Original analysis: Amplification with reference gene primers provided the estimates of nucleated cell counts. TCRdb keeps only in-frame clones here, not all; method: immunoSEQ multiplex PCR. The V and J calls and the clone size are those of that table, but D and trimming were determined from the DNA. Of around 700,000 clones listed, about 87% are singletons. The source of the sample is a study of blood T cell repertoires in COVID-19. Background on the study: Sites across the United States, Italy and Spain contributed samples from acute and convalescent COVID-19. PBMCs, B-cell-depleted T cells, or T cells provided the cDNA or gDNA that made up the material.

CDR3 length: 16 amino acids. The germline gives CDR1 MNHNY, CDR2 SVGAGI (reference sequence). V gave up 0 bases and J gave up 1 base, with 13 bases separating them. The chain recombines TRBV6-6 with TRBJ2-7; possibly TRBD2 for D (6 bases). The specimen sequenced was peripheral blood. The receptor was derived from a woman in her late teens or twenties with acute or convalescent COVID-19. The CDR3 reads CASSYSRRAGSYEQYF. In nucleotides, the CDR3 is TGTGCCAGCAGTTACTCGAGGCGGGCGGGGTCCTACGAGCAGTACTTC.